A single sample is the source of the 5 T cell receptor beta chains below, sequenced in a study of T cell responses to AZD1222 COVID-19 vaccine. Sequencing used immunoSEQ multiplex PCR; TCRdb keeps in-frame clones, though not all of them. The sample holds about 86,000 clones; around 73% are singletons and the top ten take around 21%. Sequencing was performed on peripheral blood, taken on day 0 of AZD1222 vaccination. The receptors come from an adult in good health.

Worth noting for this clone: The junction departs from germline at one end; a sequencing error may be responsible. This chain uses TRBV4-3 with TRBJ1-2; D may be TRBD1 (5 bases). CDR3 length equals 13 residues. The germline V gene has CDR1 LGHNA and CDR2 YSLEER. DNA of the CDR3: TGCGCCAGCAGCCAAGAAGGGGAAACGGCTACCTCCTTC. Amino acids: CASSQEGETATSF.

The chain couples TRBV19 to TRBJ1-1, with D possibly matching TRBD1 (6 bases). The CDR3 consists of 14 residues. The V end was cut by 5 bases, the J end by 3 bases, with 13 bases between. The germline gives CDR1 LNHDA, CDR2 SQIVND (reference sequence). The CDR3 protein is CASSLRGGDTEAFF. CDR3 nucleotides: TGTGCCAGTAGTCTCAGGGGAGGGGACACTGAAGCTTTCTTT.

The CDR3 protein is CASTGGTSGREQYF. CDR3 DNA sequence: TGTGCCAGCACCGGCGGGACTAGCGGGCGCGAGCAGTACTTC. V gene TRBV6-5 combines with J gene TRBJ2-7, with 12 nucleotides matching TRBD2. The V gene end was trimmed by 7 bases and the J gene end by 6 bases; junction bases not matched to a gene: 7. The length of the CDR3 is 14 residues. CDR1 and CDR2 from the germline V gene are MNHEY and SVGAGI.

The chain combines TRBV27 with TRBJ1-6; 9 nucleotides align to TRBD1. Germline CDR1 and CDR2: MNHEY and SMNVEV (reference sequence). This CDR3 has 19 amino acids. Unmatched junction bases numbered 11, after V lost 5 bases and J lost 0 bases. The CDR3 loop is CASSRPSGQGSSYNSPLHF. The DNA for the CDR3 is TGTGCCAGCAGTCGCCCCTCGGGACAGGGAAGCTCCTATAATTCACCCCTCCACTTT.

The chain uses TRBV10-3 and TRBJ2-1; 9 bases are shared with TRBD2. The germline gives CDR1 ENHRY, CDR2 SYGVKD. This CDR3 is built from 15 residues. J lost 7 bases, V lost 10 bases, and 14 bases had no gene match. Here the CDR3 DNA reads TGTGCCACCGGGACTAGCTTTGATGTGGGGAATGAGCAGTTCTTC. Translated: CATGTSFDVGNEQFF.